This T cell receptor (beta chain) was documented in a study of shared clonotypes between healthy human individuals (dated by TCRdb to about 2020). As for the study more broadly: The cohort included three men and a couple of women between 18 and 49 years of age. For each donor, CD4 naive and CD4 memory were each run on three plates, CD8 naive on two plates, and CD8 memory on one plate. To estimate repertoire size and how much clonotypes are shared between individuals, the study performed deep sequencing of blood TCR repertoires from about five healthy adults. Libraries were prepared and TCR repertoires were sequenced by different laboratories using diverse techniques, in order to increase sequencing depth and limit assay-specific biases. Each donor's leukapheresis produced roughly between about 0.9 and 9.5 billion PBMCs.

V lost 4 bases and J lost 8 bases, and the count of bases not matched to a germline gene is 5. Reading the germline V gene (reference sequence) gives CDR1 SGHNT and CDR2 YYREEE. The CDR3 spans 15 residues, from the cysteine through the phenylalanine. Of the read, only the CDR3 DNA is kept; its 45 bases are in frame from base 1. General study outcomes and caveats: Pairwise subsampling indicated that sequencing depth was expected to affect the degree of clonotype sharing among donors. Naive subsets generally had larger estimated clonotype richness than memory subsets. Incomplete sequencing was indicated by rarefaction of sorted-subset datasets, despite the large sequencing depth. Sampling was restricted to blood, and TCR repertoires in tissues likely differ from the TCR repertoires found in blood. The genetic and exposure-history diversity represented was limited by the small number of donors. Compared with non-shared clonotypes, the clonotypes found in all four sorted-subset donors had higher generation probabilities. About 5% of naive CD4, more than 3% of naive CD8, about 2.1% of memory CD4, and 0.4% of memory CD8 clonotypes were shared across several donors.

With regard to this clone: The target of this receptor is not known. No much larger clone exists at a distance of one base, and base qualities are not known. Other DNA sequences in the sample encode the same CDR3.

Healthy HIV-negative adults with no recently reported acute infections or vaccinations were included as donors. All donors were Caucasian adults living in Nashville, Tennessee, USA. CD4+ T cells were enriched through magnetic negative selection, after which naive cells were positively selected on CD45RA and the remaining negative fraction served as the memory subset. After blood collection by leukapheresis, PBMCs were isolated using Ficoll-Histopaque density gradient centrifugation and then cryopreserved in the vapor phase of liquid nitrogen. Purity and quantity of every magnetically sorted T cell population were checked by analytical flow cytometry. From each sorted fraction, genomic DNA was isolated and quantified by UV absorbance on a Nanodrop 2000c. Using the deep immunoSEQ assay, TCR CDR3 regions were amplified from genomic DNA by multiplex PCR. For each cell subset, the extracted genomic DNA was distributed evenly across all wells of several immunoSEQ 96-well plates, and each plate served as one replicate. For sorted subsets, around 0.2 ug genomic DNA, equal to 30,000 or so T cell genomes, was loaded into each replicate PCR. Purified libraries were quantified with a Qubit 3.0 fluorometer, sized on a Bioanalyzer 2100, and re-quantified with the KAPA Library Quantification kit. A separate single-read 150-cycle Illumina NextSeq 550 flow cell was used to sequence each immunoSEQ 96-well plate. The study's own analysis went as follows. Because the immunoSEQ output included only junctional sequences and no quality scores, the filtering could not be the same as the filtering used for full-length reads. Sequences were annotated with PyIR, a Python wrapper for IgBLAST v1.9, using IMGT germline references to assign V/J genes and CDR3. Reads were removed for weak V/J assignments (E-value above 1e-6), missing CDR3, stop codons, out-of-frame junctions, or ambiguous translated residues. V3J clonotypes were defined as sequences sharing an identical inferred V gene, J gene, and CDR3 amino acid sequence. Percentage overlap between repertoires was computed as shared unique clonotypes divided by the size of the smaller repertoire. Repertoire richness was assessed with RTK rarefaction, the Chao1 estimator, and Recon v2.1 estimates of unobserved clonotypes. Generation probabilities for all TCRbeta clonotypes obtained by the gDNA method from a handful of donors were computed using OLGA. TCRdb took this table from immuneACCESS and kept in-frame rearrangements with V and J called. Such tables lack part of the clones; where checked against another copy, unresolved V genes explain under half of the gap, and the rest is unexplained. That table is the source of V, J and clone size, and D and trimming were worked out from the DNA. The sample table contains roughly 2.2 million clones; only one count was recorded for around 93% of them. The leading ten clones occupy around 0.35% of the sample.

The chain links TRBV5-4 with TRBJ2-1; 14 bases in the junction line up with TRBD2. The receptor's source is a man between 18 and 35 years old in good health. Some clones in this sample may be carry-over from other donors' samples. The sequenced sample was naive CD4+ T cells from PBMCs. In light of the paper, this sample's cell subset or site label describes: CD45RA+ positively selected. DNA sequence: TGTGCCAGCAGCCCGGGACTAGCGGGAGTTTATGAGCAGTTCTTC. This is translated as CASSPGLAGVYEQFF.